Listed below are T cell receptor beta chains from one sample, sequenced in a study of blood T cell repertoires in COVID-19. Sequencing was performed with immunoSEQ multiplex PCR; in TCRdb, only in-frame clones are kept and a portion is missing. The sample lists some 200,000 clones; roughly four fifths were seen once. Sequencing was carried out using PBMCs or T cells enriched from blood (not recorded which). Receptors originate from a middle-aged man who had recovered from COVID-19. The CDR3 runs from the conserved cysteine through the conserved F or W. D genes are given only for firm matches. Size tells how often a clone was seen (once, few, many) or the class of an expanded clone, and some rows leave it out.

J gene | V gene | D gene | clone size | CDR3 DNA | CDR3 protein
TRBJ1-5 | TRBV30 | - | few | TGTGCCTGGAGTATAGGGGTTGAACAGCCCCAGCATTTT | CAWSIGVEQPQHF
TRBJ1-1 | TRBV5-1 | - | - | TGCGCCAGCAGCTCTCCGGGAGCCTACACTGAAGCTTTCTTT | CASSSPGAYTEAFF
TRBJ1-2 | TRBV2 | TRBD1 | - | TGTGCCAGCAGTGAATACGGACAGGGCAACTATGGCTACACCTTC | CASSEYGQGNYGYTF
TRBJ1-1 | TRBV5-1 | TRBD1 | - | TGCGCCAGCAGTATACAGGGGGACACTGAAGCTTTCTTT | CASSIQGDTEAFF
TRBJ2-3 | TRBV19 | TRBD2 | - | TGTGCCAGTAGTACACCCAGGAAACTAGCGGGGAGCACAGATACGCAGTATTTT | CASSTPRKLAGSTDTQYF
TRBJ2-5 | TRBV5-4 | - | - | TGTGCCAGCAGCTTCGGTAGCGGACAAGAGACCCAGTACTTC | CASSFGSGQETQYF
TRBJ2-7 | TRBV3-1/TRBV3-2 | TRBD1 | - | TGTGCCAGCAGCCTGCGGACAGGGGGGCTCAACGAGCAGTACTTC | CASSLRTGGLNEQYF
TRBJ1-5 | TRBV7-6 | TRBD1 | - | TGTGCCAGCAGCTGGGACAGGGATCAGCCCCAGCATTTT | CASSWDRDQPQHF
TRBJ1-2 | TRBV10-3 | TRBD1 | once | TGTGCCATCAGTGAGCTGGGACAGGGGGCGAAAGGCTACACCTTC | CAISELGQGAKGYTF
TRBJ1-3 | TRBV4-1 | TRBD1 | few | TGCGCCAGCAGCCTATCTGAGGGGGCTGGCTCTGGAAACACCATATATTTT | CASSLSEGAGSGNTIYF
TRBJ2-7 | TRBV19 | - | - | TGTGCCAGTAGCTCGCTCGGGGACACCTCCTACGAGCAGTACTTC | CASSSLGDTSYEQYF
TRBJ1-1 | TRBV2 | - | - | TGTGCCAGCAGTACAAACACTGAAGCTTTCTTT | CASSTNTEAFF
TRBJ1-6 | TRBV5-1 | TRBD1 | many | TGCGCCAGCAGCTCCGGACAGGCTATCTCCTATAATTCACCCCTCCACTTT | CASSSGQAISYNSPLHF
TRBJ2-7 | TRBV11-1 | TRBD1 | - | TGTGCCAGCAGTCCCGGGACAGGGGGCTTCTACGAGCAGTACTTC | CASSPGTGGFYEQYF
TRBJ2-3 | TRBV29-1 | TRBD2 | - | TGCAGCGTTGAAGTAGGTAGCGGGAGTGCAGATACGCAGTATTTT | CSVEVGSGSADTQYF
TRBJ2-5 | TRBV11-1 | - | - | TGTGCCAGCAGCCCCCAGACAGGAAGAGGGGTGGAGACCCAGTACTTC | CASSPQTGRGVETQYF
TRBJ2-7 | TRBV5-1 | - | - | TGCGCCAGCAGCCTAATTAGCGACTACGAGCAGTACTTC | CASSLISDYEQYF
TRBJ1-2 | TRBV7-3 | - | - | TGTGCCAGCAGCTTAAGTGGTACAGGGAGTTATGGCTACACCTTC | CASSLSGTGSYGYTF
TRBJ1-1 | TRBV29-1 | TRBD1 | - | TGCAGCGTTTTGGAGGAGGGACAGTACTCTGGGACTGAAGCTTTCTTT | CSVLEEGQYSGTEAFF
TRBJ1-4 | TRBV4-2 | - | once | TGTGCCAGCAGCCAAGGAGGTGGAGATAATGAAAAACTGTTTTTT | CASSQGGGDNEKLFF
TRBJ2-5 | TRBV19 | TRBD2 | - | TGTGCCAGTTCTACTAGCGGGGGGAAAGAGACCCAGTACTTC | CASSTSGGKETQYF
TRBJ2-5 | TRBV24-1 | - | once | TGTGCCACCAGTGATTTGCAGGTCAACCAAGAGACCCAGTACTTC | CATSDLQVNQETQYF
TRBJ2-7 | TRBV27 | - | - | TGTGCCAGCAGTTTTGGAGTTACCTACGAGCAGTACTTC | CASSFGVTYEQYF
TRBJ1-1 | TRBV3-1/TRBV3-2 | - | few | TGTGCCAGCAGCCAAGATTCGAGAACTGAAGCTTTCTTT | CASSQDSRTEAFF
TRBJ2-7 | TRBV28 | - | - | TGTGCCAGCAGTTTATGGGGGGGATACTCGGGCTACGAGCAGTACTTC | CASSLWGGYSGYEQYF
TRBJ2-3 | TRBV28 | - | - | TGTGCCAGCAGTTTAGCGATCAGCACAGATACGCAGTATTTT | CASSLAISTDTQYF
TRBJ2-1 | TRBV9 | TRBD2 | - | TGTGCCAGCAGCTTGACTAGCGGGAGGGAAGAGCAGTTCTTC | CASSLTSGREEQFF
TRBJ2-1 | TRBV4-3 | TRBD2 | once | TGCGCCAGCAGCCAAGATAAGGGAGGGAGCGCTTTCTTC | CASSQDKGGSAFF
TRBJ1-5 | TRBV6-2/TRBV6-3 | - | once | TGTGCCAGCAGTTACGGTTCAACAGGGCAGCATTTT | CASSYGSTGQHF
TRBJ2-7 | TRBV27 | TRBD1 | - | TGTGCCAGCAGTCGAGCCGCGGACAGGGTTGGCCACGAGCAGTACTTC | CASSRAADRVGHEQYF
TRBJ1-5 | TRBV4-3 | - | - | TGCGCCAGCAGCCAGGCAGGGGGCAATCAGCCCCAGCATTTT | CASSQAGGNQPQHF
TRBJ1-1 | TRBV4-3 | - | - | TGCGCCAGCAGCCAAGTAATCAACTCCCAAGCTTTCTTT | CASSQVINSQAFF
TRBJ1-6 | TRBV5-5 | - | - | TGTGCCAGCAGCTTAAGCGGTTTAACCAATTCACCCCTCCACTTT | CASSLSGLTNSPLHF
TRBJ1-4 | TRBV5-8 | - | - | TGTGCCAGCAGCCCAACACAGAGGGCCAAACTGTTTTTT | CASSPTQRAKLFF
TRBJ2-3 | TRBV4-2 | TRBD2 | few | TGTGCCAGCAGCCAAGAGGCTAGCGGGAGCTTAGGCACAGATACGCAGTATTTT | CASSQEASGSLGTDTQYF
TRBJ1-4 | TRBV4-1 | - | - | TGCGCCAGCAGCCAGACCGAGGAAACTAATGAAAAACTGTTTTTT | CASSQTEETNEKLFF
TRBJ1-6 | TRBV7-9 | TRBD1 | - | TGTGCCAGCAGCTTAGTTTCCGACAGGGTTTCACCCCTCCACTTT | CASSLVSDRVSPLHF
TRBJ1-5 | TRBV7-2 | - | few | TGTGCCAGCAGCTTGTGGAGGGAACAGCCCCAGCATTTT | CASSLWREQPQHF
TRBJ2-5 | TRBV9 | TRBD2 | - | TGTGCCAGCAGCGACCGTGGGGGGGGCCAAGAGACCCAGTACTTC | CASSDRGGGQETQYF
TRBJ1-4 | TRBV5-1 | - | - | TGCGCCAGCAGCCTGGACTTGGAAAAACTGTTTTTT | CASSLDLEKLFF
TRBJ2-5 | TRBV5-1 | - | once | TGCGCCAGCAGGCCGGAGATACACCAAGAGACCCAGTACTTC | CASRPEIHQETQYF
TRBJ2-7 | TRBV29-1 | - | - | TGCAGCGTCCTCCTAGCGGACAGCTCCTACGAGCAGTACTTC | CSVLLADSSYEQYF
TRBJ1-4 | TRBV27 | TRBD1 | - | TGTGCCAGCAGTTCGCAGGGGGCAATGGGAAAACTGTTTTTT | CASSSQGAMGKLFF
TRBJ2-7 | TRBV5-1 | - | - | TGCGCCAGCAGCGCTCGGGGGGCCACCTACGAGCAGTACTTC | CASSARGATYEQYF
TRBJ1-2 | TRBV5-1 | TRBD1 | - | TGCGCCAGCAGCGAAACCGGGACAGTCTATGGCTACACCTTC | CASSETGTVYGYTF
TRBJ1-5 | TRBV6-2/TRBV6-3 | - | few | TGTGCCAGCAGCTCGGTGAATCAGCCCCAGCATTTT | CASSSVNQPQHF
TRBJ2-1 | TRBV3-1/TRBV3-2 | - | - | TGTGCCAGCAGCCAAGATCTTTCGGACTCTCATACAAACAATGAGCAGTTCTTC | CASSQDLSDSHTNNEQFF
TRBJ1-2 | TRBV9 | - | once | TGTGCCAGCAGCGTAGGTGAGAGTTTCTATGGCTACACCTTC | CASSVGESFYGYTF
TRBJ2-2 | TRBV7-9 | - | - | TGTGCCAGCAGCTTAGGCGGGATGGTTACCGGGGAGCTGTTTTTT | CASSLGGMVTGELFF
TRBJ2-1 | TRBV18 | TRBD1 | - | TGTGCCAGCTCACCACCAGTGGCCGACAGGGGTTTGACGCGGGAATCCTACAATGAGCAGTTCTTC | CASSPPVADRGLTRESYNEQFF
TRBJ2-1 | TRBV4-3 | - | once | TGCGCCAGCAGTTACAGGGTAACGAGGGAGCAGTTCTTC | CASSYRVTREQFF
TRBJ2-7 | TRBV30 | TRBD1 | - | TGTGCCTGGACCCCGGACAGGGTAACCTACGAGCAGTACTTC | CAWTPDRVTYEQYF
TRBJ1-3 | TRBV9 | - | - | TGTGCCAGCAGCGTAACTACAGGGCTCGGAAACACCATATATTTT | CASSVTTGLGNTIYF
TRBJ1-1 | TRBV24-1 | - | - | TGTGCCACCAGTTGGGGAGGCACTGAAGCTTTCTTT | CATSWGGTEAFF
TRBJ2-6 | TRBV4-1 | - | once | TGCGCCAGCAGCCACCAGGACAGCCCCTCTGGGGCCAACGTCCTGACTTTC | CASSHQDSPSGANVLTF
TRBJ1-2 | TRBV19 | TRBD1 | - | TGTGCCAGTAGTGCCGTGGCAGGGGGGCACTATGGCTACACCTTC | CASSAVAGGHYGYTF
TRBJ1-3 | TRBV7-2 | TRBD1 | - | TGTGCCAGCAGCTCGACAGGGCCATCGGGCTCTGGAAACACCATATATTTT | CASSSTGPSGSGNTIYF
TRBJ2-7 | TRBV28 | - | - | TGTGCCAGCAGGACGACAGACTCCTACGAGCAGTACTTC | CASRTTDSYEQYF
TRBJ1-3 | TRBV11-2 | - | few | TGTGCCAGCAGCCAGACACAGGGCTCTGGAAACACCATATATTTT | CASSQTQGSGNTIYF